What follows is one T cell receptor (beta chain) and its context. What it binds is not known. The data stem from a study of CD4 T cells in relation to SARS-CoV-2 and coronaviruses. Overall study: Negative control cultures got HIV-1 Nef peptides or no peptide. Broader study findings: Compared with monoreactive clones, crossreactive clones showed significantly weaker SARS-CoV-2 expansion.

Germline V lookup: CDR1 SGDLS, CDR2 YYNGEE. Trimming took 4 bases from V and 5 from J, leaving 12 bases between them. The length of the CDR3 is 13 residues. Only in-frame clones appear in the TCRdb table, and some are missing; sequencing was by immunoSEQ multiplex PCR. This sample carries 30,000 or so clones, 75% to 80% of them seen once, and the ten largest clones take approximately 20%. Before the COVID-19 pandemic, during about 2011-2019, CD4+ T cells were taken from unexposed donors. After roughly 9 days of culture, CD4+ T cells were isolated. Cells permitting, SARS-CoV-2 S/N and four cold-coronavirus spikes were tested on unexposed-donor CD4+ T cells. Each well had 1.5 million to 2.5 million PBMCs in approximately 5.1% human AB serum with IL-2.

The rearrangement uses TRBV9 and TRBJ1-1; D uncertain. This receptor was taken from a human donor in good health. Sequencing used CD4+ T cells from PBMCs, cultured in vitro. CDR3 nucleotide sequence: TGTGCCAGCAGCCCTCTGACGGAGACTGAAGCTTTCTTT. It translates to CASSPLTETEAFF.